This T cell receptor beta chain appears in the sequencing data of a study of cytomegalovirus exposure and HLA in healthy donors. Across the study: The approximately 720 first-cohort repertoires and the 110 or so validation repertoires shared the same platform, a later analysis reported.

With 7 bases removed from V and 0 bases from J, the gap between germline ends came to 10 bases. Germline CDR1 MNHEY, CDR2 SMNVEV (reference sequence). The CDR3 runs 14 residues. Of note for this clone: Its antigen is unknown.

Study-wide results and limits: A list of about 180 TCR beta chains associated with cytomegalovirus was given. Reports showed the classifier diagnosing cytomegalovirus status with high specificity and sensitivity.

Repertoires were generated with immunoSEQ multiplex PCR, while TCRdb's copy carries only in-frame clones and drops some. The sample lists over 250,000 clones, roughly 90% occurring once. The genes are TRBV27 and TRBJ1-5; possibly TRBD1 for D (6 bases). The clonotype comes from a woman in her twenties or thirties in good health and CMV-seropositive. Sequencing used PBMCs. CDR3: CASNGQNSNQPQHF. The CDR3 DNA reads as TGTGCCAGCAACGGACAGAATAGCAATCAGCCCCAGCATTTT.